Sequencing of this T cell receptor beta chain was carried out in a study of blood T cell repertoires in COVID-19. TCRdb keeps only in-frame clones here, not all; method: immunoSEQ multiplex PCR. The sample has 150,000 to 200,000 clones, about 86% seen once; the top ten hold roughly 3.7%. Sequenced input: peripheral blood. The TCR comes from a young man with active or convalescent COVID-19.

Here the CDR3 DNA reads TGCAGCGTTGTGGGGGGTGGGGAGACCCAGTACTTC. Its translation: CSVVGGGETQYF. The chain uses TRBV29-1 and TRBJ2-5, with D perhaps matching TRBD2 (6 bases). Trimming stripped 4 bases from V and 5 bases from J, with 11 bases between. The CDR3 extends over 12 amino acids. Germline V gene sequence: CDR1 SQVTM, CDR2 ANQGSEA.